This T cell receptor (beta chain) appears in the sequencing data of a study of regulatory T cells in long-lasting Graves disease. To make TCR beta libraries, researchers used iRepertoire HTBI primers and Arm-PCR of CDR3 regions. From the multiplex PCR reads, TCRdb called clonotypes with MiXCR, one entry per CDR3 protein. The sample lists around 500,000 distinct CDR3 sequences, less than 25% occurring once. V was shortened by 5 bases and J by 4 bases, with 9 bases between the two germline ends. The CDR3 length is 13 residues. Germline CDR1 reads SGHTA; CDR2 reads FQGNSA. This clonotype was seen at least ten times. What it recognizes is unknown. The time point here: persistent/refractory GD, antithyroid drugs over 5 years with positive TRAb. From PBMCs, RNA was extracted and then used to make the TCR library. Study results and caveats: What was studied was peripheral blood only, and not thyroid tissue.

The sequence was obtained from a female donor with Graves disease. The material was peripheral blood mononuclear cells (PBMCs), obtained when the disease was refractory, from a patient treated with antithyroid drugs. This rearrangement joins TRBV7-2 to TRBJ1-5; D not resolved. The CDR3: CASSARVNQPQHF. Here the CDR3 DNA reads TGTGCCAGCAGCGCAAGGGTGAATCAGCCCCAGCATTTT.